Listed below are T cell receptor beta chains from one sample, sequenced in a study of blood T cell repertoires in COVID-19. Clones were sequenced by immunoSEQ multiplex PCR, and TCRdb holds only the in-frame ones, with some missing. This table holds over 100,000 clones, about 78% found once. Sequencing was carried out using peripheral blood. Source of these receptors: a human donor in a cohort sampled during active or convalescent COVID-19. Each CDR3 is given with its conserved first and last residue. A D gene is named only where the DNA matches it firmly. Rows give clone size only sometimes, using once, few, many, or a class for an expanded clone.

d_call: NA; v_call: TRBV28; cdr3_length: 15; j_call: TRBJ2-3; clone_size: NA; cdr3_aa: CASSLSGKSTDTQYF; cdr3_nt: TGTGCCAGCAGTTTATCGGGAAAAAGCACAGATACGCAGTATTTT
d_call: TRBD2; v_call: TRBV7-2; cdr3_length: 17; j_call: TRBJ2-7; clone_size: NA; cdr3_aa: CASSFETQTSGVYEQYF; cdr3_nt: TGTGCCAGCAGCTTCGAAACTCAGACTAGCGGGGTCTACGAGCAGTACTTC
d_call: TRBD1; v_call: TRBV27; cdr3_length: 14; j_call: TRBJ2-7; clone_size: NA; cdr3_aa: CASSPSTGNYEQYF; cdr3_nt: TGTGCCAGCAGTCCTTCGACAGGGAACTACGAGCAGTACTTC
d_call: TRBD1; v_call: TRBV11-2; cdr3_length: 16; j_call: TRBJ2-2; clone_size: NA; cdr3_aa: CASSPFRQGNTGELFF; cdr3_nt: TGTGCCAGCAGCCCCTTCCGACAGGGGAACACCGGGGAGCTGTTTTTT
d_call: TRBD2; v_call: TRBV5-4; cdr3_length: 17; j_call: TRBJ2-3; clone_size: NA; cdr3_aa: CASSSRLAGGSADTQYF; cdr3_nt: TGTGCCAGCAGCTCCCGACTAGCGGGAGGGTCGGCAGATACGCAGTATTTT
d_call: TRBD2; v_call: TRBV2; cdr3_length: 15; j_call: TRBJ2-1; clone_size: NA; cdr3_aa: CASSEQRGGLNEQFF; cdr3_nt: TGTGCCAGCAGTGAACAGCGGGGGGGCCTAAATGAGCAGTTCTTC
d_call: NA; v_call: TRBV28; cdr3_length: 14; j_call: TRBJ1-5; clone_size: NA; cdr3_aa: CASSLGAPNQPQHF; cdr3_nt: TGTGCCAGCAGTTTGGGGGCTCCCAATCAGCCCCAGCATTTT
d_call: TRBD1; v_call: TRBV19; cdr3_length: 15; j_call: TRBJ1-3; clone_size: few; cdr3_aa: CASSPRDRGEDTIYF; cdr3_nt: TGTGCCAGTAGTCCGAGGGACAGGGGCGAAGACACCATATATTTT
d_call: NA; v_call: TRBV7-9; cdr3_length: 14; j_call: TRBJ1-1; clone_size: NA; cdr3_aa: CASSLVAAHTEAFF; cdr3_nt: TGTGCCAGCAGCTTAGTAGCAGCGCACACTGAAGCTTTCTTT
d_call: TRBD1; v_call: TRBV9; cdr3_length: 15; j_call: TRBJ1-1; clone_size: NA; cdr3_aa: CASSPRIGQGTEAFF; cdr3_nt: TGTGCCAGCAGCCCTCGGATCGGACAGGGCACTGAAGCTTTCTTT
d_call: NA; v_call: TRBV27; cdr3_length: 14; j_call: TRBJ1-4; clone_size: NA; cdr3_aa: CASSLRGTEGKLFF; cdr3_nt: TGTGCCAGCAGTTTAAGGGGGACCGAGGGAAAACTGTTTTTT
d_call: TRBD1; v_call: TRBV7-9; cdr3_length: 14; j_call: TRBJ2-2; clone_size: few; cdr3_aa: CASTTGGRTGELFF; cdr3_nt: TGTGCCAGCACCACAGGGGGCCGGACCGGGGAGCTGTTTTTT
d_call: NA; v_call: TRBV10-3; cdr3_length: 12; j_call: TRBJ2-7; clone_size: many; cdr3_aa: CAISDSSYEQYF; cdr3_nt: TGTGCCATCAGTGATAGCTCCTACGAGCAGTACTTC
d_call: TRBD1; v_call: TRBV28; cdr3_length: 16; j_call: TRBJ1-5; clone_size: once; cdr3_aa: CASSSHRGSGYQPQHF; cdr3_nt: TGTGCCAGCAGTTCCCACAGGGGGTCTGGGTATCAGCCCCAGCATTTT
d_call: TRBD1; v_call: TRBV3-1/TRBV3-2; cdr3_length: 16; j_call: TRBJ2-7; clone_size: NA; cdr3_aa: CASSQGSAGGRNEQYF; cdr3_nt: TGTGCCAGCAGCCAAGGGTCGGCAGGGGGAAGGAACGAGCAGTACTTC
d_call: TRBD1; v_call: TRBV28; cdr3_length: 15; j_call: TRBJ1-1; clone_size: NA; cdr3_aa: CASTDPGQGPTEAFF; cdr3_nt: TGTGCCAGCACTGACCCGGGACAGGGACCCACTGAAGCTTTCTTT
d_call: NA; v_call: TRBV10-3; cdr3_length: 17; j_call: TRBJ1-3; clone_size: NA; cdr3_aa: CAISQTNRQILGNTIYF; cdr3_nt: TGTGCCATCAGTCAGACAAATCGACAGATTCTAGGAAACACCATATATTTT
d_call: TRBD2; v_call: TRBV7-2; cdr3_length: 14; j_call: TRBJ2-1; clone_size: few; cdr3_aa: CASSLLAGGTEQFF; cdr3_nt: TGTGCCAGCAGCTTACTAGCGGGGGGCACTGAGCAGTTCTTC
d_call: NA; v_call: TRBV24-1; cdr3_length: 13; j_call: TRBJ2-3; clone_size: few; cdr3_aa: CATSDRVTDTQYF; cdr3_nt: TGTGCCACCAGTGACCGGGTGACAGATACGCAGTATTTT
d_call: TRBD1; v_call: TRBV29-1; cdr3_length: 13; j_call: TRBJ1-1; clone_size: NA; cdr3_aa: CSGRQGLNTEAFF; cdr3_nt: TGCAGCGGCCGACAGGGTCTGAACACTGAAGCTTTCTTT
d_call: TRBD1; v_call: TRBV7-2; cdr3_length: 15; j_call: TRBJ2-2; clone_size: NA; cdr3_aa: CASSSSGQVAGELFF; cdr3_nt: TGTGCCAGCAGCTCCTCGGGACAGGTGGCCGGGGAGCTGTTTTTT
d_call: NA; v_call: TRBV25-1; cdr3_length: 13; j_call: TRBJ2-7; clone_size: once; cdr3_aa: CASRGQSLYEQYF; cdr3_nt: TGTGCCAGCAGGGGGCAATCCCTTTACGAGCAGTACTTC
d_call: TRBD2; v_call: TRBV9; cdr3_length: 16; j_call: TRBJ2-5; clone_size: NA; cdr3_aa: CASSVGPILALGTQYF; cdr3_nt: TGTGCCAGCAGCGTAGGCCCAATACTAGCGCTTGGGACCCAGTACTTC
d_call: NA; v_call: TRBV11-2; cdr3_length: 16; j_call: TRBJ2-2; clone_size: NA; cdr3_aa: CASRETGSALTGELFF; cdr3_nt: TGTGCCAGCAGGGAAACAGGGAGTGCGTTGACCGGGGAGCTGTTTTTT
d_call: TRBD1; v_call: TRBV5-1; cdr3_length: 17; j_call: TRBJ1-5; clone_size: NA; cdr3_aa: CASSAGTGDYSNQPQHF; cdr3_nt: TGCGCCAGCAGCGCCGGGACAGGCGATTATAGCAATCAGCCCCAGCATTTT
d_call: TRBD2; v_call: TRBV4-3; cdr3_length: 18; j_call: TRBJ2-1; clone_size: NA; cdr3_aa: CASSRGLAGGSTYNEQFF; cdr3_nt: TGCGCCAGCAGCCGCGGACTAGCGGGGGGCAGTACCTACAATGAGCAGTTCTTC
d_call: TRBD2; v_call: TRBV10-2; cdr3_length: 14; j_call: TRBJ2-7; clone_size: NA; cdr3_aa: CASRGLAGGYEQYF; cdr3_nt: TGCGCCAGCAGGGGACTTGCGGGGGGGTACGAGCAGTACTTC
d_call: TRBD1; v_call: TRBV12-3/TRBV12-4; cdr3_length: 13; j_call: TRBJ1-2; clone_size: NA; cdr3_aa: CASTKDRGDGYTF; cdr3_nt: TGTGCCAGCACCAAGGACAGGGGTGATGGCTACACCTTC
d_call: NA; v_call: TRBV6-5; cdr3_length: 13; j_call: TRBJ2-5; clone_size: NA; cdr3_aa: CASSYAGSKTQYF; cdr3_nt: TGTGCCAGCAGTTACGCGGGCAGTAAGACCCAGTACTTC
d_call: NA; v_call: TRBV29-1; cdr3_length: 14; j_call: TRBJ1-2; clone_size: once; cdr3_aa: CSVEQVIPNYGYTF; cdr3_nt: TGCAGCGTTGAACAGGTTATCCCTAACTATGGCTACACCTTC
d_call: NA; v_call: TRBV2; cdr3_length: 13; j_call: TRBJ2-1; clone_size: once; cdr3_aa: CASSEGVQYEQFF; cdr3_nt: TGTGCCAGCAGTGAAGGGGTACAGTATGAGCAGTTCTTC
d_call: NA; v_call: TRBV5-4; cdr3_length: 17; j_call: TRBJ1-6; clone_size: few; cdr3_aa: CASSLKPGPFYNSPLHF; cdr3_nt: TGTGCCAGCAGCTTGAAGCCAGGGCCCTTTTATAATTCACCCCTCCACTTT
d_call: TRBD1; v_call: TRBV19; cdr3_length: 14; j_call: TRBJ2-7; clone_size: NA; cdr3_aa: CARAPKTGSREQYF; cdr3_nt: TGTGCCAGAGCACCGAAGACAGGGTCTAGAGAGCAGTACTTC
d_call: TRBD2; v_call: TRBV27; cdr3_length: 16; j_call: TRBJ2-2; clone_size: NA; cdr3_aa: CASSLILAGNTGELFF; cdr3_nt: TGTGCCAGCAGTTTGATTCTAGCGGGGAACACCGGGGAGCTGTTTTTT
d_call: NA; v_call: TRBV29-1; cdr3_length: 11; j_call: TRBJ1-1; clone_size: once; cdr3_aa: CSVDGHTEAFF; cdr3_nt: TGCAGCGTTGACGGTCACACTGAAGCTTTCTTT
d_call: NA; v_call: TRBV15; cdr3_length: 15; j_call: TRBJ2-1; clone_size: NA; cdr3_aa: CATSRGGQGSDEQFF; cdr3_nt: TGTGCCACCAGCAGAGGGGGCCAGGGGAGCGATGAGCAGTTCTTC
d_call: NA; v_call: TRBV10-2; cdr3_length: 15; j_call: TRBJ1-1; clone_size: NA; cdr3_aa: CASSERGMGVLSAFF; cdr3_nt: TGCGCCAGCAGTGAGAGGGGGATGGGAGTTTTGTCTGCTTTCTTT
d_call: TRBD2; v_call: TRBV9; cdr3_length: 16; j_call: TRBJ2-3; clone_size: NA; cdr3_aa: CASSVEGLPTTDTQYF; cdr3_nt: TGTGCCAGCAGCGTAGAGGGACTACCTACCACAGATACGCAGTATTTT